Below are 19 T cell receptor beta chains sequenced from a single sample in a study of beta chain features in type 1 diabetes. Study results and caveats: Shorter TCRB CDR3s, moderately but significantly so, were found in Type 1 diabetes patients in all four CD4+ subsets.

Sequencing targeted expressed TCRB transcripts, as all isolated RNA had been reverse transcribed. The data were produced by immunoSEQ multiplex PCR, yet TCRdb's version contains in-frame clones alone and is incomplete. The sample includes roughly 730,000 clones, roughly 13% of them seen just once. What these receptors recognize is not known. The specimen sequenced was naive CD4+ T cells from blood. Source of these receptors: a young man with type 1 diabetes.

This clone was seen only a few times. The CDR3 coding sequence is TGTGCCAGCAGCGGCGAAACGGGGGGGCGCAATGAGCAGTTCTTC. Its protein is CASSGETGGRNEQFF. This chain connects TRBV9 to TRBJ2-1, with 8 nucleotides matching TRBD2. Germline V gene lookup returns CDR1 SGDLS and CDR2 YYNGEE. The CDR3 sequence is 15 residues long. V shed 3 bases and J 6 bases; nucleotides not matched to a gene: 8. The whole variable domain, filled in from reference TRBV9 and TRBJ2-1, reads DSGVTQTPKHLITATGQRVTLRCSPRSGDLSVYWYQQSLDQGLQFLIQYYNGEERAKGNILERFSAQQFPDLHSELNLSSLELGDSALYFCASSGETGGRNEQFFGPGTRLTVL.

V is TRBV7-2 and J is TRBJ1-2; no clear D. With 3 bases removed from V and 5 bases from J, the gap between germline ends came to 13 bases. The CDR3 contains 14 residues. In germline, CDR1 is SGHTA, CDR2 FQGNSA. The CDR3 DNA is TGTGCCAGCAGCTTGATTACGGACCTGTATGGCTACACCTTC. Translated: CASSLITDLYGYTF.

This clone was detected a few times. The J gene is TRBJ2-3, the V gene TRBV5-1, with 7 bases aligning to TRBD2. Germline loops: CDR1 SGHRS, CDR2 YFSETQ. The V and J ends lost 4 bases and 4 bases, in that order; junction bases with no gene match: 18. The CDR3 covers 18 residues. DNA for the CDR3: TGCGCCAGCAGCAACCGCCGTCCGGGAGGCACTCGGGCAGATACGCAGTATTTT. Translating gives CASSNRRPGGTRADTQYF.

The chain carries TRBV7-3 and TRBJ2-5; possible D gene TRBD2, 7 bases. V was cut by 5 bases and J by 1 base, with 11 bases left in between. In germline, CDR1 is SGHTA, CDR2 FQGTGA. CDR3 length: 14 residues. CDR3 protein: CASSRGGLQETQYF. CDR3 nucleotides: TGTGCCAGCAGCCGCGGGGGCCTCCAAGAGACCCAGTACTTC.

A few counts support this clone. This may be a read error, as it is one base from a much larger clone. Distinct nucleotide sequences in the sample also encode this CDR3. V is TRBV5-4 and J is TRBJ2-5; no reliable D call. With 2 bases removed from V and 3 bases from J, the gap between germline ends came to 2 bases. The germline V gene encodes CDR1 SGHNT and CDR2 YYREEE (reference sequence). The CDR3 runs 11 residues. The CDR3 is CASSLEETQYF. The CDR3 DNA sequence: TGTGCCAGCAGCTTAGAAGAGACCCAGTACTTC.

This clone has a handful of counts. The rearrangement uses TRBV30 and TRBJ2-3; D remains unclear. This CDR3 region has 11 residues. Between the trimmed V and J ends, which lost 2 bases and 6 bases, there was a span of 6 bases. Germline CDR1 reads GTSNPN; CDR2 reads SVGIG (reference sequence). CDR3: CAWSLEDTQYF. The CDR3 DNA reads as TGTGCCTGGAGTCTCGAGGATACGCAGTATTTT.

This chain connects TRBV5-6 to TRBJ1-2, with a possible D match to TRBD1 (6 bases). Per germline, CDR1 SGHDT and CDR2 YYEEEE. V was cut by 3 bases and J by 7 bases, with 13 bases left in between. The CDR3 is 13 amino acids. CDR3 loop: CASSWRQEFGYTF. In DNA, the CDR3 is TGTGCCAGCAGCTGGAGACAGGAGTTTGGCTACACCTTC.

This clone has just a few counts. The chain employs TRBV6-6 and TRBJ2-3; possibly TRBD1 for D (6 bases). V dropped 2 bases and J dropped 6 bases, with 9 bases sitting between them. Germline CDR1 reads MNHNY; CDR2 reads SVGAGI (reference sequence). This CDR3 is 13 amino acids long. This chain's CDR3 is CASSYGRGDTQYF. As DNA, the CDR3 is TGTGCCAGCAGTTACGGTAGGGGGGATACGCAGTATTTT.

The chain is built from TRBV29-1 and TRBJ2-6; D call uncertain. This CDR3 spans 14 amino acids. Germline V CDR1 and CDR2: SQVTM, ANQGSEA. V shed 7 bases and J shed 3 bases, with 13 bases lying between them. Here the CDR3 reads CSADISGGANVLTF. In DNA, the CDR3 is TGCAGCGCAGACATCTCTGGTGGGGCCAACGTCCTGACTTTC.

This clone was counted only a few times. The chain uses TRBV6-1 and TRBJ1-2, with 9 nucleotides matching TRBD1. The CDR3 is made up of 14 amino acids. The V segment lost 8 bases and the J segment 9 bases; nucleotides outside the gene matches: 13. Looked up from germline, CDR1 is MNHNS and CDR2 is SASEGT. CDR3 sequence: CASSRSRDRASYTF. Written as DNA, the CDR3 is TGTGCCAGCTCCCGGTCCCGGGACAGGGCGAGCTACACCTTC.

The chain recombines TRBV25-1 with TRBJ2-5, with D uncertain. Between the trimmed V and J ends, which lost 0 bases and 2 bases, there was a span of 4 bases. Germline CDR1 and CDR2: MGHDK and SYGVNS. This CDR3 has 13 residues. The CDR3 protein is CASSEYRQETQYF. CDR3 in DNA: TGTGCCAGCAGTGAATATAGGCAAGAGACCCAGTACTTC. Supplemented by reference TRBV25-1 and TRBJ2-5, the full variable domain reads EADIYQTPRYLVIGTGKKITLECSQTMGHDKMYWYQQDPGMELHLIHYSYGVNSTEKGDLSSESTVSRIRTEHFPLTLESARPSHTSQYLCASSEYRQETQYFGPGTRLLVL.

This chain joins TRBV23-1 and TRBJ1-1; D is unclear. TRBV23-1 is placed among ORFs of uncertain function. The CDR3 has 15 amino acids. The V end was cut by 6 bases, the J end by 0 bases, with 14 bases between. This CDR3 is CASSPSMRVNTEAFF. The CDR3 DNA reads as TGCGCCAGCAGCCCCTCCATGAGGGTGAACACTGAAGCTTTCTTT.

This clone appeared a few times. V usage is TRBV4-1 and J usage is TRBJ2-7; 9 nucleotides match TRBD1. With V trimmed by 3 bases and J by 2 bases, 11 bases remained unmatched. The CDR3 sequence is 17 residues long. Germline lookup yields CDR1 MGHRA and CDR2 YSYEKL. CDR3 nucleotides: TGCGCCAGCAGCCACGGACAGGGGTTTGGCCAAACCTACGAGCAGTACTTC. It yields the protein CASSHGQGFGQTYEQYF.

In this sample, this clone turned up a few times. The chain is built from TRBV12-5 and TRBJ2-5; D ambiguous. This CDR3 contains 14 residues. With 3 bases removed from V and 2 bases from J, the gap between germline ends came to 10 bases. The germline V gene has CDR1 LGHNT and CDR2 FRNRAP. As DNA, the CDR3 is TGTGCTAGTGGTTTCGGCAGCGAGCAAGAGACCCAGTACTTC. Protein product: CASGFGSEQETQYF.

This sequence joins TRBV4-1 and TRBJ2-3, with 10 bases lining up with TRBD2. J lost 0 bases, V lost 1 base, and 10 bases had no gene match. The CDR3 has 19 residues. Germline V lookup: CDR1 MGHRA, CDR2 YSYEKL. CDR3 sequence: CASSQVGLAGVQSTDTQYF. The CDR3 DNA sequence: TGCGCCAGCAGCCAAGTAGGGCTAGCGGGGGTTCAAAGCACAGATACGCAGTATTTT.

This clone was observed a few times. The J gene is TRBJ1-6, the V gene TRBV5-1; D is possibly TRBD1 (6 bases). This CDR3 is 15 amino acids long. The V gene lost 0 bases and the J gene lost 10 bases, with 14 bases spanning the gap. Per the germline V gene, CDR1 is SGHRS and CDR2 is YFSETQ. This chain's CDR3 is CASSLGAGDGSPLHF. The CDR3 DNA sequence: TGCGCCAGCAGCTTGGGGGCAGGGGACGGGTCACCCCTCCACTTT.

The genes are TRBV6-4 and TRBJ2-1; no definite D call. Germline CDR1 and CDR2: MRHNA and SNTAGT. The V and J ends lost 2 bases and 5 bases respectively, with 4 bases between them. The CDR3 contains 12 residues. The CDR3 protein is CASSDVHNEQFF. CDR3 nucleotide sequence: TGTGCCAGCAGTGACGTTCACAATGAGCAGTTCTTC.

Only a few counts were recorded for this clone. This chain links TRBV30 with TRBJ1-5; D is undetermined. Germline loops: CDR1 GTSNPN, CDR2 SVGIG (reference sequence). CDR3 length equals 12 residues. Trimming took 2 bases from V and 7 from J, leaving 9 bases between them. CDR3 loop: CAWSRWGQPQHF. The DNA of the CDR3 is TGTGCCTGGAGTCGCTGGGGACAGCCCCAGCATTTT.

The gene calls are TRBV4-1 and TRBJ2-5, with 9 bases matching TRBD1. Germline V gene sequence: CDR1 MGHRA, CDR2 YSYEKL. The length of the CDR3 is 16 residues. V trimming: 3 bases; J trimming: 1 base; junction bases outside the gene matches: 6. Written as DNA, the CDR3 is TGCGCCAGCAGCCAGGGACAGGGCCGCCCCCAAGAGACCCAGTACTTC. Its translation: CASSQGQGRPQETQYF.